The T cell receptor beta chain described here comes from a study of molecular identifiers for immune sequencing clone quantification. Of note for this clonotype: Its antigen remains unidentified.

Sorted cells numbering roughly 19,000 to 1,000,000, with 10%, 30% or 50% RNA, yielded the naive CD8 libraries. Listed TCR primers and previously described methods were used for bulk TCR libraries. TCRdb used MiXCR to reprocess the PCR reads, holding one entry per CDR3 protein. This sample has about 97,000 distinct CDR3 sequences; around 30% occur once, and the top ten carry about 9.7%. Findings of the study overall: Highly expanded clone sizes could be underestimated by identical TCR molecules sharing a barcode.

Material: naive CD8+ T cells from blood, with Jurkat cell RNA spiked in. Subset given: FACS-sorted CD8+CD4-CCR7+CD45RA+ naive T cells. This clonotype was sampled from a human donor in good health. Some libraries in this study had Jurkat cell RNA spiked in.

CDR3 sequence reads: CASSRVVVLAPDTDTQYF. CDR3 sequence (DNA): TGTGCCAGCAGCCGGGTTGTGGTGTTAGCCCCCGACACAGATACGCAGTATTTT. The chain uses TRBV3-1 and TRBJ2-3, with D uncertain. The CDR3 is made up of 18 amino acids. CDR1 LGHDT and CDR2 YNNKEL come from the germline V gene (reference sequence). V was clipped by 4 bases and J by 2 bases, with 22 bases between them.